This T cell receptor (beta chain) was sequenced in a study of identical twins. CDR3 length: 13 amino acids. With 7 bases clipped from V and 4 bases from J, the junction kept 7 bases outside the gene matches. Germline-derived CDR1 and CDR2 are SNHLY and FYNNEI. TCRdb fed the 5' RACE reads into MiXCR, producing one record per CDR3 protein. The table shows about 470,000 distinct CDR3 sequences, with approximately 25% occurring only once. These data were also reused for a study on T cells expressing NK-cell markers.

This clonotype was sampled from a woman younger than 30 in good health. V gene TRBV2 combines with J gene TRBJ2-7; 7 positions agree with TRBD2. Sequenced input: CD4+ T cells sorted from blood. The CDR3 DNA reads TGTGCCAGCACTGGACTAGGCTCGTACGAGCAGTACTTC. Translating it yields CASTGLGSYEQYF.